Listed below are T cell receptor beta chains from one sample, sequenced in a study of shared clonotypes between healthy human individuals. Assay used: immunoSEQ multiplex PCR; TCRdb lists only in-frame clones, some missing. This table has under 1 million clones, almost 95% appearing once. The sequenced sample was naive CD8+ T cells sorted from blood. The receptors derive from a man aged 30-40 years in good health. Both conserved end residues are part of each CDR3. The D gene is left open where the match is weak. Only part of the rows carry a size: once, few, many, or a class if the clone is expanded.

CDR3 protein	CDR3 DNA	V gene	J gene	clone size	D gene
CASSLTDREQPQHF	TGTGCCAGCAGTCTAACGGACAGGGAACAGCCCCAGCATTTT	TRBV28	TRBJ1-5	.	TRBD1
CASTTGLMYTDTQYF	TGTGCCAGCACGACAGGGCTTATGTACACAGATACGCAGTATTTT	TRBV2	TRBJ2-3	.	TRBD1
CASSLGGLAGAASQETQYF	TGTGCCAGCAGCTTAGGCGGGCTAGCGGGAGCAGCGAGTCAAGAGACCCAGTACTTC	TRBV7-4	TRBJ2-5	.	TRBD2
CASSQVLLGTEAFF	TGTGCCAGCAGCCAAGTTCTTCTCGGCACTGAAGCTTTCTTT	TRBV14	TRBJ1-1	.	.
CASSLEVVGEQFF	TGTGCCAGCAGCCTGGAGGTCGTCGGGGAGCAGTTCTTC	TRBV27	TRBJ2-1	.	.
CASSLAEAYGYTF	TGTGCCAGCAGCTTAGCGGAGGCTTATGGCTACACCTTC	TRBV7-9	TRBJ1-2	.	.
CASSDRDTGNTIYF	TGCGCCAGCAGCGACCGGGACACTGGAAACACCATATATTTT	TRBV5-1	TRBJ1-3	.	.
CASNPWAGPPTDTQYF	TGTGCCAGCAACCCCTGGGCGGGACCCCCAACAGATACGCAGTATTTT	TRBV27	TRBJ2-3	.	.
CASSLEAGLSPEAFF	TGCGCCAGCAGCTTGGAGGCGGGGTTGAGTCCTGAAGCTTTCTTT	TRBV5-1	TRBJ1-1	.	.
CASSEGNEKLFF	TGTGCCAGCAGCGAGGGGAATGAAAAACTGTTTTTT	TRBV9	TRBJ1-4	.	.
CASSPSDSAKTIYF	TGTGCCAGCAGCCCCTCAGACAGCGCAAAGACCATATATTTT	TRBV7-9	TRBJ1-3	few	.
CASSQQGHATNEKLFF	TGTGCCAGCAGTCAACAGGGGCATGCAACTAATGAAAAACTGTTTTTT	TRBV2	TRBJ1-4	.	TRBD1
CASSRTGVYEQYF	TGTGCCAGCAGCCGGACAGGGGTCTACGAGCAGTACTTC	TRBV7-9	TRBJ2-7	.	TRBD1
CASSLVPAEGWEQYF	TGTGCCAGCAGTTTAGTGCCAGCGGAGGGGTGGGAGCAGTACTTC	TRBV27	TRBJ2-7	.	.
CASSLGRDPTYEQYF	TGTGCCAGCAGCTTGGGCAGGGACCCTACCTACGAGCAGTACTTC	TRBV7-9	TRBJ2-7	.	.
CASSFNQRGLADTQYF	TGTGCCAGCAGTTTTAATCAGAGGGGGCTGGCAGATACGCAGTATTTT	TRBV28	TRBJ2-3	.	TRBD1
CASTDGSYEQYF	TGTGCCAGCACCGACGGTTCCTACGAGCAGTACTTC	TRBV2	TRBJ2-7	.	.
CASSLSRRGNTEAFF	TGTGCCAGCAGTTTATCTAGACGGGGGAACACTGAAGCTTTCTTT	TRBV27	TRBJ1-1	.	.
CAISDRVILGEQYF	TGTGCCATCAGTGACAGGGTCATTCTGGGCGAGCAGTACTTC	TRBV10-3	TRBJ2-7	.	.
CASSEPGQGENQPQHF	TGTGCCAGCAGTGAACCAGGGCAGGGGGAAAATCAGCCCCAGCATTTT	TRBV6-1	TRBJ1-5	few	TRBD1
CASSQDQGWRNEQFF	TGCGCCAGCAGCCAAGATCAGGGATGGCGGAATGAGCAGTTCTTC	TRBV4-1	TRBJ2-1	.	.
CASSLDQPQHF	TGTGCCAGCAGCTTGGATCAGCCCCAGCATTTT	TRBV5-8	TRBJ1-5	.	.
CAWSDGRRGSGYTF	TGTGCCTGGAGTGACGGGAGGAGGGGTAGTGGCTACACCTTC	TRBV30	TRBJ1-2	once	.
CASSAGTGNIQYF	TGTGCCAGCAGCGCCGGGACAGGCAACATTCAGTACTTC	TRBV7-9	TRBJ2-4	.	TRBD1
CASSLEGFIYGYTF	TGTGCCAGCAGTTTGGAGGGCTTCATCTATGGCTACACCTTC	TRBV28	TRBJ1-2	.	.
CASSLSIGPEAFF	TGTGCCAGCAGCTTAAGTATCGGCCCTGAAGCTTTCTTT	TRBV7-2	TRBJ1-1	.	.
CASSFNLYNEQFF	TGTGCCAGCAGTTTTAATTTATACAATGAGCAGTTCTTC	TRBV27	TRBJ2-1	.	.
CASSFGQGKTPKNIQYF	TGTGCCAGCAGCTTTGGACAGGGCAAAACCCCCAAAAACATTCAGTACTTC	TRBV7-2	TRBJ2-4	.	TRBD1
CASSSYGTFGEQYF	TGTGCCAGTAGTTCGTACGGGACCTTTGGGGAGCAGTACTTC	TRBV19	TRBJ2-7	.	.
CASSLAPIQGLSGAGYTF	TGTGCCAGCAGCTTAGCCCCCATTCAGGGTTTATCGGGAGCTGGCTACACCTTC	TRBV11-2	TRBJ1-2	.	.
CASSPQETTNYEQYF	TGTGCCAGCTCACCACAGGAAACAACAAACTACGAGCAGTACTTC	TRBV18	TRBJ2-7	.	.
CASSSGTALYEQYF	TGTGCCAGCAGTTCCGGGACAGCACTATACGAGCAGTACTTC	TRBV28	TRBJ2-7	many	TRBD1
CASSPVGTHGLNTEAFF	TGCGCCAGCAGCCCGGTCGGCACGCACGGGTTGAACACTGAAGCTTTCTTT	TRBV5-1	TRBJ1-1	.	.
CASSHGQFYEQYF	TGTGCCAGCAGCCACGGACAGTTTTACGAGCAGTACTTC	TRBV7-7	TRBJ2-7	.	.
CASQDRFDTGELFF	TGTGCCAGCCAAGACAGGTTCGACACCGGGGAGCTGTTTTTT	TRBV11-3	TRBJ2-2	.	.
CTSSHSAGMIWDEKLFF	TGCACCAGCAGCCACTCAGCGGGGATGATTTGGGATGAAAAACTGTTTTTT	TRBV1	TRBJ1-4	.	.
CASSPDSNTGELFF	TGTGCCAGCAGTCCAGACTCGAACACCGGGGAGCTGTTTTTT	TRBV28	TRBJ2-2	.	.
CASSPRVSGVNQPQHF	TGTGCCAGCAGCCCAAGAGTGTCTGGAGTTAATCAGCCCCAGCATTTT	TRBV7-2	TRBJ1-5	.	.
CASSLVFSGEGLQETQYF	TGTGCCAGCAGCTTAGTCTTTTCGGGGGAAGGTCTTCAAGAGACCCAGTACTTC	TRBV7-6	TRBJ2-5	.	.
CASSGLAGAYEQYF	TGTGCCAGCAGCGGACTAGCGGGAGCCTACGAGCAGTACTTC	TRBV2	TRBJ2-7	.	TRBD2
CASSLSPGSSYEQYF	TGTGCCAGCAGTTTATCACCAGGGAGTTCCTACGAGCAGTACTTC	TRBV27	TRBJ2-7	.	.
CASSPRVRVANTGELFF	TGTGCCAGCAGCCCCCGGGTTAGGGTCGCGAACACCGGGGAGCTGTTTTTT	TRBV11-2	TRBJ2-2	once	.
CASSLVGTGTYEQYF	TGTGCCAGCAGTCTAGTGGGGACAGGTACCTACGAGCAGTACTTC	TRBV27	TRBJ2-7	.	TRBD1
CASSETRSTGELFF	TGTGCCAGCAGCGAAACGCGAAGCACCGGGGAGCTGTTTTTT	TRBV5-8	TRBJ2-2	.	.
CSVLLANNEQFF	TGCAGCGTCCTTCTCGCCAACAATGAGCAGTTCTTC	TRBV29-1	TRBJ2-1	.	.
CSVHGLAGGPMGANVLTF	TGCAGCGTACATGGACTAGCGGGAGGGCCGATGGGGGCCAACGTCCTGACTTTC	TRBV29-1	TRBJ2-6	.	TRBD2